The next 19 T cell receptor beta chains were all read from a single sample in a study of blood T cell repertoires in COVID-19. The table came from immunoSEQ multiplex PCR; TCRdb's copy has only in-frame clones and leaves some out. The sample yields fewer than 200,000 clones, roughly 78% seen once. The sample consisted of PBMCs or T cells enriched from blood (not recorded which). The origin of the receptors is a woman in her seventies in a cohort exposed to, infected with or recovered from COVID-19 (not recorded which).

The chain has TRBV9 and TRBJ2-2; D is unresolved. The ends were cut back, 0 bases at V and 2 bases at J, with 14 bases in the middle. The germline V gene has CDR1 SGDLS and CDR2 YYNGEE. The CDR3 is 17 residues long. CDR3 DNA: TGTGCCAGCAGCGTAGATGGTGACTTACGCAACACCGGGGAGCTGTTTTTT. Protein sequence: CASSVDGDLRNTGELFF.

The gene calls are TRBV4-1 and TRBJ2-1, with D perhaps TRBD2 (5 bases). The germline gives CDR1 MGHRA, CDR2 YSYEKL. V gave up 2 bases and J gave up 6 bases, with 5 bases separating them. The CDR3 is 12 residues long. CDR3 protein: CASSQRGNEQFF. The CDR3, as DNA: TGCGCCAGCAGCCAACGGGGCAATGAGCAGTTCTTC.

The genes are TRBV4-1 and TRBJ2-5, with 9 positions matching TRBD1. Trimming at V came to 7 bases and at J to 4 bases, leaving 13 bases not matched to a gene. The CDR3 length is 16 residues. The germline CDR1 and CDR2 sequences are MGHRA and YSYEKL. The CDR3 protein is CASTLTPGQGRETQYF. Written as DNA, the CDR3 is TGCGCCAGCACCCTGACACCGGGACAGGGACGAGAGACCCAGTACTTC.

This clone was found a few times. The genes are TRBV5-1 and TRBJ2-5; 8 bases map to TRBD2. V was pared by 5 bases and J by 1 base, with 13 bases of the junction left unmatched. CDR1 and CDR2 (germline): SGHRS, YFSETQ. The CDR3 sequence is 17 residues long. CDR3 protein: CASSPAKQTSGQETQYF. The CDR3 nucleotides read TGCGCCAGCAGTCCTGCGAAACAAACTAGCGGCCAAGAGACCCAGTACTTC.

The CDR3 sequence: CASAIQGPETQYF. The CDR3 nucleotides are TGTGCCAGCGCTATACAGGGTCCAGAGACCCAGTACTTC. The rearrangement joins TRBV28 to TRBJ2-5; D possibly corresponds to TRBD1 (6 bases). The CDR3 spans 13 residues. CDR1 is MDHEN, CDR2 SYDVKM, per germline. V shed 8 bases and J shed 4 bases, with 14 bases lying between them.

This chain links TRBV7-9 with TRBJ2-7; a weak D match, TRBD2 (5 bases). From germline, CDR1 is SEHNR and CDR2 FQNEAQ (reference sequence). CDR3 size: 16 residues. The ends were cut back, 0 bases at V and 8 bases at J, with 20 bases in the middle. CDR3: CASSLATGVGTGKQYF. CDR3 nucleotides: TGTGCCAGCAGCTTAGCGACCGGGGTGGGAACCGGAAAGCAGTACTTC.

This sequence joins TRBV5-1 and TRBJ2-2, with a tentative D call TRBD1 (6 bases). Germline V lookup: CDR1 SGHRS, CDR2 YFSETQ. The CDR3 covers 15 residues. Trimming left V 0 bases short and J 7 bases short, with 13 bases between. CDR3 sequence reads: CASSLAGTPGGELFF. The CDR3 nucleotides read TGCGCCAGCAGCTTGGCTGGGACACCCGGCGGGGAGCTGTTTTTT.

The V gene is TRBV19, the J gene TRBJ1-5; a weak D match, TRBD1 (6 bases). The CDR3 has 13 amino acids. Germline CDR1 is LNHDA and CDR2 is SQIVND (reference sequence). V was pared by 5 bases and J by 7 bases, with 12 bases between. The CDR3 DNA is TGTGCCAGTAGTCCACGGACAGTCCAGCCCCAGCATTTT. Its protein is CASSPRTVQPQHF.

V usage is TRBV28 and J usage is TRBJ2-3, with 9 bases identical to TRBD2. The CDR3 covers 17 residues. Unmatched junction bases numbered 12, after V lost 5 bases and J lost 3 bases. Germline V CDR1 and CDR2: MDHEN, SYDVKM. In nucleotides, the CDR3 is TGTGCCAGCAGTCTCCCCGTTAGCGGGAGTGGGACAGATACGCAGTATTTT. It encodes CASSLPVSGSGTDTQYF.

The rearrangement links TRBV4-1 to TRBJ2-7; D uncertain. Germline values: CDR1 MGHRA, CDR2 YSYEKL. Trimming removed 1 base at V and 0 bases at J, with 10 bases between. This CDR3 region has 15 residues. The CDR3: CASSQGTRFSYEQYF. The CDR3 DNA follows: TGCGCCAGCAGCCAAGGAACGAGGTTCTCCTACGAGCAGTACTTC.

V gene TRBV14 combines with J gene TRBJ2-1; 7 bases align to TRBD2. The V gene's germline CDR1 is SGHDN and CDR2 FVKESK. The CDR3 is 16 amino acids. Trimming took 4 bases from V and 0 from J; bases not matched to a gene: 6. DNA of the CDR3: TGTGCCAGCAGCCCTGTTGGGGGGGGCTCCTACAATGAGCAGTTCTTC. Protein product: CASSPVGGGSYNEQFF.

The chain carries TRBV7-2 and TRBJ2-1; a possible D gene is TRBD2 (6 bases). The CDR3 extends over 15 amino acids. V lost 1 base, J lost 7 bases, and 14 bases lay in between. Germline CDR1 and CDR2: SGHTA and FQGNSA. CDR3 sequence: CASSLGVWRVNEQFF. The DNA for the CDR3 is TGTGCCAGCAGCTTAGGAGTGTGGAGGGTGAATGAGCAGTTCTTC.

The CDR3 DNA reads as TGTGCCACCCCGGGACTAGCGGGTTCCGAGCAGTACTTC. This sequence encodes CATPGLAGSEQYF. The rearrangement uses TRBV2 and TRBJ2-7; 12 bases match TRBD2. This CDR3 is built from 13 residues. Germline V lookup: CDR1 SNHLY, CDR2 FYNNEI. The junction had 7 bases not matched to a gene; V was cut back by 10 bases and J by 6 bases. The whole variable domain, remainder taken from reference TRBV2 and TRBJ2-7, is EPEVTQTPSHQVTQMGQEVILRCVPISNHLYFYWYRQILGQKVEFLVSFYNNEISEKSEIFDDQFSVERPDGSNFTLKIRSTKLEDSAMYFCATPGLAGSEQYFGPGTRLTVT.

The V call is TRBV7-2, the J call TRBJ2-5; TRBD1 matches at 8 bases. Germline V gene data show CDR1 as SGHTA and CDR2 as FQGNSA. With V trimmed by 6 bases and J by 3 bases, 9 bases remained unmatched. This CDR3 has 15 amino acids. The CDR3: CASSWTGRWEETQYF. In DNA form, the CDR3 reads TGTGCCAGCAGTTGGACAGGGAGATGGGAAGAGACCCAGTACTTC.

This clone is a singleton in its sample. The chain links TRBV6-5 to TRBJ2-7, with TRBD2 matching over 8 bases. Losses at the gene ends were 7 bases for V and 0 bases for J; bases not matched to a gene: 8. CDR1 and CDR2 (germline): MNHEY, SVGAGI. This CDR3 spans 15 amino acids. CDR3: CASNPMAGGSYEQYF. CDR3 DNA sequence: TGTGCCAGCAACCCAATGGCGGGAGGCTCCTACGAGCAGTACTTC.

The chain links TRBV24-1 to TRBJ2-6, with D possibly TRBD1 on 6 matching bases. Trimming left V 5 bases short and J 2 bases short, with 15 bases between. The CDR3 has 17 residues. Germline values: CDR1 KGHDR, CDR2 SFDVKD. Written as DNA, the CDR3 is TGTGCCACCAGTGGACAGGACAGAGAGACTGGGGCCAACGTCCTGACTTTC. Residues: CATSGQDRETGANVLTF.

The chain links TRBV11-2 to TRBJ2-4, with no clear D. CDR3 length equals 13 residues. Germline assignment: CDR1 SGHAT and CDR2 FQNNGV. V gave up 6 bases and J gave up 2 bases, with 8 bases separating them. The CDR3 region is CASSLETKNIQYF. The CDR3 DNA reads as TGTGCCAGCAGTTTGGAGACCAAAAACATTCAGTACTTC.

The rearrangement uses TRBV7-8 and TRBJ2-2; the match to TRBD1 covers 12 bases. The CDR3 loop spans 16 amino acids. Germline values: CDR1 SGHVS, CDR2 FQNEAQ. The trim removed 5 bases at V and 6 bases at J, leaving 7 bases unmatched. The CDR3 loop reads CASSLRDRGRSGELFF. The CDR3 DNA reads TGTGCCAGCAGCCTCCGGGACAGGGGGCGATCCGGGGAGCTGTTTTTT. The entire variable domain, with the rest obtained from reference TRBV7-8 and TRBJ2-2, is as follows: GAGVSQSPRYKVAKRGQDVALRCDPISGHVSLFWYQQALGQGPEFLTYFQNEAQLDKSGLPSDRFFAERPEGSVSTLKIQRTQQEDSAVYLCASSLRDRGRSGELFFGEGSRLTVL.

The V and J genes are TRBV18 and TRBJ1-4; D gene unclear. The CDR3 loop spans 14 amino acids. With 4 bases removed from V and 3 bases from J, the gap between germline ends came to 9 bases. The V gene's germline CDR1 is KGHSH and CDR2 LQKENI. DNA of the CDR3: TGTGCCAGCTCACTCCGACATCCTAATGAAAAACTGTTTTTT. It is translated as CASSLRHPNEKLFF.